This is a list of T cell receptor beta chains from one sample in a study of blood T cells in healthy people across ages. MiXCR, run by TCRdb on the 5' RACE reads, gives a single entry per CDR3 protein. The sample carries 1.5 million or so distinct CDR3 sequences, 35% to 45% recorded once. What was sequenced was blood. Receptors were obtained from a young woman in good health. The CDR3 runs from the conserved cysteine through the conserved F or W. The listing skips clone size in some rows; elsewhere it reads once, few, many or a size class.

many TRBV7-9 CASRATGEAKNIQYF
NA TRBV18 CASSLSDRGYNSPLHF
NA TRBV7-9 CASSLAVYQEAQYF
few TRBV4-2 CASSQEEFSTNEKLFF
NA TRBV12-3/TRBV12-4 CASSFRGNSYNEQFF
NA TRBV19 CASSIASGSVNEQFF
few TRBV10-3 CAISEQGSLETQYF
few TRBV27 CASRPQGAFVGNQPQHF
NA TRBV4-1 CASSRVGGGTDTQYF
few TRBV28 CASSPPTRGKHEKLFF
NA TRBV10-3 CAIRPDTLNEQFF
NA TRBV27 CASSGGVYQEAQYF